Sequencing of this T cell receptor beta chain was carried out in a study of T cells in Graves' hyperthyroidism and ophthalmopathy. Per the germline V gene, CDR1 is SGDLS and CDR2 is YYNGEE. The CDR3 has 13 amino acids. Between the trimmed V and J ends, which lost 2 bases and 6 bases, there was a span of 10 bases. It was RNA transcripts that yielded the amplified TCR beta CDR3 regions. In the first-round RT-PCR of the TCR CDR3, the HTBI primer set was used. TCRdb reprocessed the multiplex PCR reads with MiXCR, giving one entry per CDR3 protein. The repertoire holds about 720,000 distinct CDR3 sequences, about 19% seen once, with around 15% in the top ten. These patients, aged 18 to 65, had recently diagnosed hyperthyroidism lasting under 2 months. Those patients with uncontrolled infection, other autoimmune disease, pregnancy or lactation were excluded. Used for diagnoses were clinical symptoms, serum thyroxine and TRAb, thyroid ultrasound and orbital computed tomography.

What was sequenced was blood. The source is a woman between 45 and 60 years old with Graves' hyperthyroidism that later progressed to Graves' ophthalmopathy. V is TRBV9 and J is TRBJ2-3; D unresolved. The CDR3 coding sequence is TGTGCCAGCAGCGTCGCATCGTTGGATACGCAGTATTTT. It yields the protein CASSVASLDTQYF. Using reference TRBV9 and TRBJ2-3 for the parts outside the CDR3, the full variable domain is DSGVTQTPKHLITATGQRVTLRCSPRSGDLSVYWYQQSLDQGLQFLIQYYNGEERAKGNILERFSAQQFPDLHSELNLSSLELGDSALYFCASSVASLDTQYFGPGTRLTVL.